The 32 T cell receptor beta chains below were found in one sample sequenced in a study of T cell clonality in common variable immunodeficiency. Study results and caveats: Reportedly, TCR beta sequences from common variable immunodeficiency showed fewer deletions and N-nucleotide insertions.

Sequenced by immunoSEQ multiplex PCR; TCRdb stores in-frame clones only, minus some. The profile covers 20,000 to 30,000 clones, none occurring a single time. These receptors' targets are unknown. Sequencing used peripheral blood mononuclear cells. The receptors shown here come from a human donor with common variable immunodeficiency.

This clone was seen a handful of times. The CDR3 is cut off 3 residues early in the read; its end comes from the germline J gene. The chain has TRBV2 and TRBJ2-5; 10 bases match TRBD2. After removal of 7 bases from V and 4 bases from J, the junction contained 9 bases not matched to a gene. CDR1 is SNHLY and CDR2 is FYNNEI in the germline V gene. This CDR3 is built from 15 residues. The chain's CDR3 is CASTRASGGGETQYF. The covered CDR3 bases are TGTGCCAGCACCCGGGCTAGCGGGGGAGGAGAGACC.

Note on this clone: The sequence runs out 3 residues before the end of the CDR3; the remainder is reconstructed from the germline J gene. The V call is TRBV20-1, the J call TRBJ2-1, with TRBD2 identical over 11 bases. V shed 1 base and J 4 bases; nucleotides not matched to a gene: 6. The CDR3 consists of 16 residues. Looked up from germline, CDR1 is DFQATT and CDR2 is SNEGSKA (reference sequence). Here the CDR3 reads CSARGLAGGWYNEQFF. The covered CDR3 bases are TGCAGTGCTAGAGGGCTAGCGGGAGGATGGTACAATGAG.

This clone was seen only a few times. The read halts 3 residues ahead of the CDR3 end, with the missing end drawn from the germline J gene. The rearrangement links TRBV18 to TRBJ2-7, with 9 bases identical to TRBD2. From germline, CDR1 is KGHSH and CDR2 LQKENI. The ends lost 5 bases at V and 2 bases at J; junction bases unmatched: 16. The CDR3 spans 18 residues. The chain's CDR3 is CASSWGASGDYAPYEQYF. The part of the CDR3 DNA that was read is TGTGCCAGCTCATGGGGGGCTAGCGGGGATTATGCCCCCTACGAG.

This clone was found a few times. The CDR3 goes on 3 residues after the read ends, and that part is filled in from the germline J gene. The chain uses TRBV18 and TRBJ2-5; a possible D gene is TRBD2 (6 bases). Germline V gene sequence: CDR1 KGHSH, CDR2 LQKENI. The V gene lost 4 bases and the J gene lost 4 bases, with 19 bases spanning the gap. The CDR3 runs 16 residues. The CDR3 bases that were read are TGTGCCAGCTCACGCGGGGCCTCCCCCTCAGGAGAGACC. As protein: CASSRGASPSGET. The CDR3, in full, reads CASSRGASPSGETQYF. Full variable domain (outside the CDR3, taken from reference TRBV18 and TRBJ2-5): NAGVMQNPRHLVRRRGQEARLRCSPMKGHSHVYWYRQLPEEGLKFMVYLQKENIIDESGMPKERFSAEFPKEGPSILRIQQVVRGDSAAYFCASSRGASPSGETQYFGPGTRLLVL.

A note on this clone: The read gets to within 3 residues of the CDR3 end, and the germline J gene fills in the rest. V gene TRBV5-1 combines with J gene TRBJ2-3; 10 nucleotides match TRBD1. V shed 3 bases, J shed 4 bases, and the junction held 2 bases outside the gene matches. This CDR3 has 14 amino acids. Per the germline V gene, CDR1 is SGHRS and CDR2 is YFSETQ. The CDR3 spells CASSSGTGADTQYF. Partial CDR3 DNA: TGCGCCAGCAGCTCCGGGACAGGGGCAGATACG.

Points on this clone: The CDR3 extends 3 residues past the end of the read, so its final part is completed from the germline J gene. The chain combines TRBV19 with TRBJ1-2, with TRBD1 matching 7 bases. CDR1 is LNHDA, CDR2 SQIVND, per germline (reference sequence). The CDR3 totals 14 residues. V lost 2 bases to trimming and J lost 2 bases; unmatched junction nucleotides: 2. The chain's CDR3 is CASSIKTGNYGYTF. The CDR3 bases that were read are TGTGCCAGTAGTATAAAGACAGGGAACTATGGC. The full variable domain, its missing parts supplied by reference TRBV19 and TRBJ1-2, is DGGITQSPKYLFRKEGQNVTLSCEQNLNHDAMYWYRQDPGQGLRLIYYSQIVNDFQKGDIAEGYSVSREKKESFPLTVTSAQKNPTAFYLCASSIKTGNYGYTFGSGTRLTVV.

This clone occurred a few times. The read comes to an end 3 residues before the CDR3 does, leaving the germline J gene to fill in the end. This chain uses TRBV7-9 with TRBJ2-1; 8 bases are a match to TRBD2. V was clipped by 2 bases and J by 6 bases; unmatched bases: 3. Germline-derived CDR1 and CDR2 are SEHNR and FQNEAQ (reference sequence). The CDR3 covers 14 residues. CDR3 DNA (partial): TGTGCCAGCAGCTTACGACTAGCGCTCAATGAG. Encoded protein: CASSLRLALNE. The whole CDR3 reads CASSLRLALNEQFF.

This clone was counted between two and nine times. The read terminates 3 residues before the CDR3 end, so the remaining end is supplied by the germline J gene. The chain links TRBV19 to TRBJ1-1; 11 nucleotides align to TRBD1. The CDR3 loop spans 15 amino acids. Germline V lookup: CDR1 LNHDA, CDR2 SQIVND (reference sequence). The ends lost 5 bases at V and 4 bases at J; junction bases unmatched: 6. Here the CDR3 reads CASSSGQGATTEAFF. The CDR3 bases that were read are TGTGCCAGTAGTTCTGGACAGGGGGCAACCACTGAA.

This clone appeared many times. The sequence runs out 3 residues before the end of the CDR3; the remainder is reconstructed from the germline J gene. The chain combines TRBV18 with TRBJ1-1, with D possibly TRBD1 on 6 matching bases. This CDR3 has 13 residues. The V end was cut by 6 bases, the J end by 3 bases, with 11 bases between. Germline lookup yields CDR1 KGHSH and CDR2 LQKENI. CDR3 sequence reads: CASSGGQDTEAFF. Incomplete CDR3 DNA: TGTGCCAGCTCGGGGGGGCAGGACACTGAA. Complete variable domain (other parts from reference TRBV18 and TRBJ1-1): NAGVMQNPRHLVRRRGQEARLRCSPMKGHSHVYWYRQLPEEGLKFMVYLQKENIIDESGMPKERFSAEFPKEGPSILRIQQVVRGDSAAYFCASSGGQDTEAFFGQGTRLTVV.

This clone was detected only a few times. The sequenced fragment ends 3 residues before the CDR3 boundary, so the rest is inferred from the germline J gene. The genes are TRBV19 and TRBJ1-6; D remains ambiguous. The CDR3 is 15 residues long. Germline lookup yields CDR1 LNHDA and CDR2 SQIVND (reference sequence). V dropped 6 bases and J dropped 9 bases, with 18 bases sitting between them. The chain's CDR3 is CASRTLGSVGSPLHF. The sequenced CDR3 bases are TGTGCCAGTAGGACGCTTGGCAGCGTGGGTTCACCC.

A remark on this clone: The read halts 3 residues ahead of the CDR3 end, with the missing end drawn from the germline J gene. The J gene is TRBJ1-2, the V gene TRBV19; 9 nucleotides agree with TRBD1. Germline V gives CDR1 LNHDA, CDR2 SQIVND (reference sequence). CDR3 length: 14 amino acids. V was pared by 6 bases and J by 7 bases, with 9 bases of the junction left unmatched. The CDR3 loop reads CASSPTDRGGGYTF. The sequenced part of the CDR3 DNA is TGTGCCAGTAGCCCAACGGACAGGGGTGGTGGC. Based on the CDR3 plus reference TRBV19 and TRBJ1-2, the full variable domain is DGGITQSPKYLFRKEGQNVTLSCEQNLNHDAMYWYRQDPGQGLRLIYYSQIVNDFQKGDIAEGYSVSREKKESFPLTVTSAQKNPTAFYLCASSPTDRGGGYTFGSGTRLTVV.

This clone has more than one count but fewer than ten. The read terminates 3 residues before the CDR3 end, so the remaining end is supplied by the germline J gene. V is TRBV19 and J is TRBJ1-1; weak D call: TRBD1 (5 bases). Trimming removed 5 bases from V and 3 bases from J, with 16 bases in between. The germline V gene has CDR1 LNHDA and CDR2 SQIVND (reference sequence). The CDR3 totals 15 residues. CDR3 DNA (partial): TGTGCCAGTAGTTCCCTCGGGGGGAAGGACACTGAA. Its translation is CASSSLGGKDTE. The CDR3, in full, reads CASSSLGGKDTEAFF. The full variable domain, its missing parts supplied by reference TRBV19 and TRBJ1-1, is DGGITQSPKYLFRKEGQNVTLSCEQNLNHDAMYWYRQDPGQGLRLIYYSQIVNDFQKGDIAEGYSVSREKKESFPLTVTSAQKNPTAFYLCASSSLGGKDTEAFFGQGTRLTVV.

This clone appeared many times. The sequenced part of the CDR3 DNA is TGCGCCAGCAGCCTCTTAGCGGATTCCTACGAG. This translates into CASSLLADSYE. From start to end, the CDR3 is CASSLLADSYEQYF. The chain couples TRBV4-1 to TRBJ2-7; the D gene is possibly TRBD2 (6 bases). The read ends 3 residues early relative to the CDR3; the germline J gene fills the gap. The CDR3 covers 14 residues. The V gene's germline CDR1 is MGHRA and CDR2 YSYEKL. Trimming took off 4 bases at V and 1 base at J, with 11 bases between the two ends.

Partial CDR3 DNA: TGTGCCAGCTCAGGACTCGGGGGAGGAACTGAA. This encodes CASSGLGGGTE. From start to end, the CDR3 is CASSGLGGGTEAFF. This chain uses TRBV18 with TRBJ1-1; tentative D call: TRBD1 (5 bases). The CDR3 is cut off 3 residues early in the read; its end comes from the germline J gene. The CDR3 covers 14 residues. Trimming shortened V by 5 bases and J by 5 bases, and 15 bases separated the two germline ends. CDR1 is KGHSH, CDR2 LQKENI, per germline.

This clone was seen a few times. The missing CDR3 end, 3 residues past where the read stops, is filled in from the germline J gene. Other DNA sequences in this specimen translate into the identical CDR3. This rearrangement joins TRBV5-1 to TRBJ2-7; no clear D gene. The CDR3 is 14 residues long. Germline V gene lookup returns CDR1 SGHRS and CDR2 YFSETQ. Trimming removed 0 bases from V and 0 bases from J, with 7 bases in between. Incomplete CDR3 DNA: TGCGCCAGCAGCTTGGGGTCCGGCTCCTACGAG. Translation: CASSLGSGSYE. In full, the CDR3 reads CASSLGSGSYEQYF.

Notes on this clone: The read halts 3 residues ahead of the CDR3 end, with the missing end drawn from the germline J gene. The chain links TRBV7-9 to TRBJ1-1; D is possibly TRBD1 (6 bases). Germline assignment: CDR1 SEHNR and CDR2 FQNEAQ (reference sequence). The CDR3 length is 15 residues. V shed 5 bases and J shed 4 bases, with 17 bases lying between them. This CDR3 reads CASSPSGGRGTEAFF. The sequenced part of the CDR3 DNA is TGTGCCAGCAGCCCCAGTGGGGGCCGGGGCACTGAA.

In its sample, this clone was seen many times. The missing CDR3 end, 3 residues past where the read stops, is filled in from the germline J gene. The genes are TRBV5-1 and TRBJ2-7, with unresolved D. This CDR3 comprises 17 residues. CDR1 is SGHRS, CDR2 YFSETQ, per germline. V lost 3 bases to trimming and J lost 3 bases, with 22 bases between them. CDR3 DNA (partial): TGCGCCAGCAGCTCGAGTATAGAGGTACTAACCAGCTACGAG. Encoded protein: CASSSSIEVLTSYE. The full CDR3 protein is CASSSSIEVLTSYEQYF.

This CDR3 is CASSQQGGIGELFF. The CDR3 bases that were read are TGTGCCAGCAGTCAACAGGGGGGGATCGGGGAG. This chain joins TRBV6-2 or TRBV6-3 and TRBJ2-2, with D perhaps matching TRBD1 (8 bases). The observed sequence ends 3 residues before the CDR3 terminus, with the missing tail filled in from the germline J gene. The CDR3 spans 14 residues. The V end lost 5 bases, the J end lost 7 bases, and 14 bases lay between the germline ends. Germline CDR1 reads MNHEY; CDR2 reads SVGEGT.

This clone was counted at least ten times. The sequenced fragment ends 3 residues before the CDR3 boundary, so the rest is inferred from the germline J gene. The rearrangement joins TRBV30 to TRBJ1-5, with a possible D match to TRBD1 (6 bases). Germline V gives CDR1 GTSNPN, CDR2 SVGIG (reference sequence). Deletions cut 2 bases from V and 0 bases from J, with 11 bases between. This CDR3 has 15 amino acids. CDR3 in amino acids: CAWSPGQFSNQPQHF. The DNA read from the CDR3 is TGTGCCTGGAGTCCAGGACAGTTTAGCAATCAGCCC.

Comments on this clone: The CDR3 end lies 3 residues beyond the end of the read and is filled in from the germline J gene. The V gene is TRBV7-8, the J gene TRBJ2-2; TRBD1 is a possible D gene (6 bases). In germline, CDR1 is SGHVS, CDR2 FQNEAQ. Trimming removed 2 bases from V and 0 bases from J, with 10 bases in between. This CDR3 is 16 amino acids long. This CDR3 is CASSLLDSSNTGELFF. Incomplete CDR3 DNA: TGTGCCAGCAGCTTACTGGACAGCTCGAACACCGGGGAG. The variable domain in full, completed from reference TRBV7-8 and TRBJ2-2, reads GAGVSQSPRYKVAKRGQDVALRCDPISGHVSLFWYQQALGQGPEFLTYFQNEAQLDKSGLPSDRFFAERPEGSVSTLKIQRTQQEDSAVYLCASSLLDSSNTGELFFGEGSRLTVL.

In its sample, this clone was seen a few times. The CDR3 extends 3 residues past the end of the read, so its final part is completed from the germline J gene. The chain recombines TRBV19 with TRBJ1-5; no clear D gene. V lost 4 bases to trimming and J lost 8 bases, with 15 bases between them. CDR3 size: 14 residues. Germline loops: CDR1 LNHDA, CDR2 SQIVND (reference sequence). The CDR3 sequence: CASSSATDLKPQHF. The sequenced part of the CDR3 DNA is TGTGCCAGTAGTAGCGCCACAGATTTAAAGCCC.

This clone was counted many times. The CDR3 goes on 3 residues after the read ends, and that part is filled in from the germline J gene. The rearrangement uses TRBV7-9 and TRBJ2-1; 7 bases are a match to TRBD1. Germline assignment: CDR1 SEHNR and CDR2 FQNEAQ (reference sequence). V trimming: 6 bases; J trimming: 3 bases; junction bases outside the gene matches: 5. This CDR3 spans 14 amino acids. The CDR3 loop reads CASSSGTDYNEQFF. The CDR3 bases that were read are TGTGCCAGCAGTTCGGGGACAGACTACAATGAG.

Worth noting for this clone: With the read ending 3 residues before the CDR3 end, the germline J gene is used to fill in that end. This chain joins TRBV7-3 and TRBJ2-3; TRBD2 agrees at 8 bases. This CDR3 comprises 14 residues. V lost 3 bases to trimming and J lost 1 base; unmatched junction nucleotides: 0. Germline CDR1 is SGHTA and CDR2 is FQGTGA. The CDR3 bases that were read are TGTGCCAGCAGCTTGCGGGGGGGCACAGATACG. Its translation: CASSLRGGTDT. In full, the CDR3 reads CASSLRGGTDTQYF.

At least ten counts were recorded for this clone. The read ends 3 residues early relative to the CDR3; the germline J gene fills the gap. The rearrangement uses TRBV23-1 and TRBJ1-1, with 7 bases that match TRBD1. TRBV23-1 is known as an ORF, though its function is uncertain. The CDR3 is 15 amino acids. V lost 4 bases to trimming and J lost 1 base; unmatched junction nucleotides: 6. This CDR3 is CASSPRTGGNTEAFF. The sequenced CDR3 bases are TGCGCCAGCAGTCCCAGGACAGGAGGGAACACTGAA.

Concerning this clone itself: The read falls 3 residues short of the CDR3 end, and the missing part is taken from the germline J gene. V is TRBV5-5 and J is TRBJ2-1, with a possible D match to TRBD2 (6 bases). Trimming removed 3 bases at V and 8 bases at J, with 18 bases between. The germline gives CDR1 SGHKS, CDR2 YYEKEE (reference sequence). The CDR3 has 15 residues. The chain's CDR3 is CASSSFGSGSDEQFF. CDR3 DNA (partial): TGTGCCAGCAGCTCCTTTGGGAGCGGGTCGGATGAG.

Remarks on this clone: Coverage ceases 3 residues before the CDR3 finishes, and the germline J gene fills in the end. V and J are TRBV7-3 and TRBJ1-3; D is unresolved. V dropped 5 bases and J dropped 0 bases, with 8 bases sitting between them. The CDR3 totals 14 residues. Germline lookup yields CDR1 SGHTA and CDR2 FQGTGA. This CDR3 is CASSPIHSGNTIYF. The part of the CDR3 DNA that was read is TGTGCCAGCAGCCCCATCCACTCTGGAAACACC.

This clone was detected many times. Incomplete CDR3 DNA: TGTGCCTGGAGTGTCGGGACAGATCAGCCC. As protein: CAWSVGTDQP. The entire CDR3 reads CAWSVGTDQPQHF. This rearrangement joins TRBV30 to TRBJ1-5; 7 positions agree with TRBD1. The missing CDR3 end, 3 residues past where the read stops, is filled in from the germline J gene. Trimming took 0 bases from V and 5 from J; bases not matched to a gene: 1. Germline V gives CDR1 GTSNPN, CDR2 SVGIG (reference sequence). There are 13 residues in the CDR3.

About this clone itself: The read ends 3 residues before the CDR3 terminus; that terminus is restored from the germline J gene. Other DNA sequences within the sample encode an identical CDR3. V gene TRBV19 combines with J gene TRBJ2-7, with a weak D call TRBD2 (5 bases). The germline V gene has CDR1 LNHDA and CDR2 SQIVND (reference sequence). The CDR3 has 15 residues. Trimming cost V 4 bases and J 0 bases, with 13 bases left between them. The CDR3 is CASSTLASSSYEQYF. The DNA read from the CDR3 is TGTGCCAGTAGTACCTTAGCGTCGAGCTCCTACGAG.

This clone was detected a few times. The CDR3 end is not reached by the read, which stops 3 residues before it; the germline J gene fills it in. The chain has TRBV18 and TRBJ1-6, with TRBD1 as a possible D gene (6 bases). Trimming took off 2 bases at V and 6 bases at J, with 8 bases between the two ends. The CDR3 totals 14 residues. CDR1 is KGHSH, CDR2 LQKENI, per germline. CDR3 residues: CASSPTGTNSPLHF. CDR3 DNA, as far as it was read: TGTGCCAGCTCACCAACAGGGACTAATTCACCC. The variable domain in full, with the rest retrieved from reference TRBV18 and TRBJ1-6, is NAGVMQNPRHLVRRRGQEARLRCSPMKGHSHVYWYRQLPEEGLKFMVYLQKENIIDESGMPKERFSAEFPKEGPSILRIQQVVRGDSAAYFCASSPTGTNSPLHFGNGTRLTVT.

This clone has a count of ten or more. The read gets to within 3 residues of the CDR3 end, and the germline J gene fills in the rest. The J gene is TRBJ2-2, the V gene TRBV5-5, with a weak D call TRBD1 (6 bases). This CDR3 has 15 amino acids. The germline V gene has CDR1 SGHKS and CDR2 YYEKEE (reference sequence). V was shortened by 5 bases and J by 0 bases, with 11 bases between the two germline ends. The part of the CDR3 DNA that was read is TGTGCCAGCAGACAGGACAGTTCGAACACCGGGGAG. Residues: CASRQDSSNTGE. The full CDR3 reads CASRQDSSNTGELFF.

This clone turned up a few times. The missing CDR3 end, 3 residues past where the read stops, is filled in from the germline J gene. The genes are TRBV6-1 and TRBJ1-5; TRBD1 might be the D (5 bases). The CDR3 is made up of 15 amino acids. V lost 0 bases and J lost 7, with 13 bases in between. Germline assignment: CDR1 MNHNS and CDR2 SASEGT. This CDR3 reads CASSEALRGIQPQHF. Partial CDR3 DNA: TGTGCCAGCAGTGAAGCGCTAAGGGGAATCCAGCCC.

Note on this clone: The sequence runs out 3 residues before the end of the CDR3; the remainder is reconstructed from the germline J gene. This chain links TRBV30 with TRBJ2-1; a weak D match, TRBD2 (6 bases). Germline V gene lookup returns CDR1 GTSNPN and CDR2 SVGIG (reference sequence). This CDR3 contains 16 residues. The germline V and J ends were trimmed by 4 bases and 3 bases, with 19 bases remaining between them. Partial CDR3 DNA: TGTGCCTGGAACCCCTATCTAGCGAGGTACTACAATGAG. This codes for CAWNPYLARYYNE. The full CDR3 sequence reads CAWNPYLARYYNEQFF.